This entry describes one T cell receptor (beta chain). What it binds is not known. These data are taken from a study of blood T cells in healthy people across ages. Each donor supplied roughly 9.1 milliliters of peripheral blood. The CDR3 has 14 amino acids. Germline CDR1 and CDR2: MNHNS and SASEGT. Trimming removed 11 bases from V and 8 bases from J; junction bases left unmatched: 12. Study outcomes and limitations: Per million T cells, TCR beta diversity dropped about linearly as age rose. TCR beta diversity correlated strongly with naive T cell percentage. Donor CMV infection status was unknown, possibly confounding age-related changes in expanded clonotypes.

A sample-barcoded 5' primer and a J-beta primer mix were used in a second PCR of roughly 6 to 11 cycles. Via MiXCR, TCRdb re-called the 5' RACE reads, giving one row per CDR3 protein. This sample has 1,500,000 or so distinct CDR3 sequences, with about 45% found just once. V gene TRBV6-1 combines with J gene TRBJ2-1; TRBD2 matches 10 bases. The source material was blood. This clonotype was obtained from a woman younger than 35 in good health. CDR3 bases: TGTGCCTCAAACCTAGCGGGGGACGATGATGAGCAGTTCTTC. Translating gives CASNLAGDDDEQFF.